Below, 15 T cell receptor beta chains from the same sample are listed, as sequenced in a study of graft-versus-host responses after intestinal transplantation (dated by TCRdb to about 2021). Receptor libraries were prepared by the immunoSEQ multiplex PCR assay. In TCRdb, the immuneACCESS table is reduced to in-frame sequences with V and J assigned. These tables do not hold every clone; where another copy was compared, an unresolved V gene accounts for under half, and the others remain unexplained. Present in this sample are roughly 15,000 clones, 74% of which were seen just once. The ten largest make up roughly 7.6% of the sample. To isolate intraepithelial and lamina propria lymphocytes from graft specimens, dithiothreitol, EDTA incubations and collagenase D digestion were used. This specimen consisted of ileum tissue, obtained 16 days after intestinal transplant. The receptors stem from a human patient who received an intestinal transplant, so some T cells may come from the graft donor.

Turning to this clone: At one boundary the junction diverges from the germline segment, which might be a read error. The chain is built from TRBV6-1 and TRBJ2-7; 7 nucleotides agree with TRBD1. Germline lookup yields CDR1 MNHNS and CDR2 SASEGT. CDR3 length: 15 residues. CDR3 region: CASSEHDRAPYEQYF. CDR3 DNA: TGTGCCAGCAGTGAACATGACAGGGCCCCCTATGAGCAGTACTTC.

The V call is TRBV5-4, the J call TRBJ2-1, with 8 positions matching TRBD2. V lost 1 base and J lost 9; bases outside the gene matches: 6. The germline CDR1 and CDR2 sequences are SGHNT and YYREEE (reference sequence). This CDR3 contains 14 residues. The CDR3 DNA reads TGTGCCAGCAGCTTGCGGGGGGGCCTCCCTGAGCAGTTCTTC. Translating it yields CASSLRGGLPEQFF.

The chain recombines TRBV6-4 with TRBJ2-3; TRBD2 matches 14 bases. The CDR3 length is 15 residues. The germline CDR1 and CDR2 sequences are MRHNA and SNTAGT. V shed 3 bases and J 6 bases; nucleotides not matched to a gene: 2. This CDR3 reads CASSETSGGADTQYF. As DNA, the CDR3 is TGTGCCAGCAGTGAGACTAGCGGGGGGGCCGATACGCAGTATTTT.

The chain combines TRBV4-3 with TRBJ1-2, with 9 bases that match TRBD1. The germline gives CDR1 LGHNA, CDR2 YSLEER. V dropped 2 bases and J dropped 4; count of bases not matched to a gene: 5. CDR3 length: 15 amino acids. The CDR3 sequence: CASSQIRTGVYGYTF. In DNA form, the CDR3 reads TGCGCCAGCAGCCAAATAAGGACAGGGGTCTATGGCTACACCTTC.

This chain links TRBV7-9 with TRBJ1-1, with no clear D. The length of the CDR3 is 14 residues. Trimming shortened V by 4 bases and J by 3 bases, and 12 bases separated the two germline ends. Germline V gene sequence: CDR1 SEHNR, CDR2 FQNEAQ (reference sequence). CDR3 residues: CASSWVDGYTEAFF. The CDR3 DNA reads TGTGCCAGCAGCTGGGTAGACGGGTACACTGAAGCTTTCTTT.

In its sample, this clone was seen a few times. This chain uses TRBV2 with TRBJ1-4; no clear D gene. Trimming shortened V by 3 bases and J by 7 bases, and 12 bases separated the two germline ends. CDR1 SNHLY and CDR2 FYNNEI come from the germline V gene. This CDR3 comprises 14 residues. The CDR3 loop is CASSELVRSEKLFF. CDR3 DNA sequence: TGTGCCAGCAGTGAGCTGGTGAGAAGTGAAAAACTGTTTTTT.

The chain uses TRBV6-5 and TRBJ2-5; possibly TRBD2 for D (6 bases). Germline V gene lookup returns CDR1 MNHEY and CDR2 SVGAGI. Trimming shortened V by 3 bases and J by 2 bases, and 10 bases separated the two germline ends. The CDR3 consists of 14 residues. DNA for the CDR3: TGTGCCAGCAGTTATTTCGGGGGACAAGAGACCCAGTACTTC. Translating gives CASSYFGGQETQYF.

A few counts support this clone. The chain couples TRBV5-5 to TRBJ2-5; 7 positions agree with TRBD1. The end of the DNA fits TRBJ2-7 better, so the J call may be wrong. CDR1 is SGHKS and CDR2 is YYEKEE in the germline V gene (reference sequence). This CDR3 region has 14 residues. The CDR3 spells CASSSRQGAYEQYF. CDR3 DNA sequence: TGTGCCAGCAGCTCCCGACAGGGCGCCTACGAGCAGTACTTC.

This clone was counted a few times. The J gene is TRBJ2-2, the V gene TRBV7-6, with D tentatively TRBD1 (6 bases). The V end was cut by 3 bases, the J end by 5 bases, with 7 bases between. The CDR3 sequence is 13 residues long. Per germline, CDR1 SGHVS and CDR2 FNYEAQ. The CDR3 loop is CASSFRGTGELFF. The CDR3 DNA sequence: TGTGCCAGCAGCTTCAGGGGAACCGGGGAGCTGTTTTTT.

The rearrangement links TRBV10-2 to TRBJ2-3, with a weak D call TRBD1 (5 bases). V was clipped by 1 base and J by 2 bases, with 10 bases between them. CDR1 and CDR2 (germline): WSHSY, SAAADI. This CDR3 region has 15 residues. DNA for the CDR3: TGCGCCAGCAGTGAGTTGACAGCCTTCACAGATACGCAGTATTTT. Its protein product is CASSELTAFTDTQYF.

The chain recombines TRBV30 with TRBJ2-6; a weak D match, TRBD2 (5 bases). Germline V lookup: CDR1 GTSNPN, CDR2 SVGIG (reference sequence). V lost 5 bases and J lost 0, with 17 bases in between. The CDR3 has 17 amino acids. The CDR3 spells CAWALGVLSSGANVLTF. The CDR3 nucleotides are TGTGCCTGGGCCTTGGGAGTTTTGAGCTCTGGGGCCAACGTCCTGACTTTC.

The CDR3 here is CASSGTIHNEQFF. CDR3 DNA: TGTGCCAGCAGCGGGACTATACACAATGAGCAGTTCTTC. This sequence joins TRBV6-6 and TRBJ2-1; TRBD2 matches 7 bases. Trimming removed 6 bases from V and 5 bases from J; junction bases left unmatched: 4. CDR1 is MNHNY and CDR2 is SVGAGI in the germline V gene (reference sequence). The CDR3 spans 13 residues.

The chain has TRBV18 and TRBJ1-5, with unresolved D. The CDR3 sequence is 13 residues long. Deletions cut 0 bases from V and 6 bases from J, with 6 bases between. CDR1 and CDR2 (germline): KGHSH, LQKENI. For the CDR3, the DNA is TGTGCCAGCTCACCACCGCGGGGTCAGCCCCAGCATTTT. Translated, it gives CASSPPRGQPQHF.

This rearrangement joins TRBV19 to TRBJ1-2, with TRBD1 identical over 7 bases. The V gene's germline CDR1 is LNHDA and CDR2 SQIVND (reference sequence). This CDR3 region has 14 residues. Trimming cost V 5 bases and J 8 bases; bases outside gene matches: 11. CDR3 protein: CASSPHRQGEGYTF. In DNA form, the CDR3 reads TGTGCCAGTAGTCCGCATAGACAGGGCGAGGGCTACACCTTC.

J is TRBJ2-2 and V is TRBV7-8, with 8 bases identical to TRBD2. CDR1 and CDR2 from the germline V gene are SGHVS and FQNEAQ. The junction had 3 bases not matched to a gene; V was cut back by 1 base and J by 5 bases. The CDR3 totals 15 residues. CDR3 loop: CASSLVLADTGELFF. The CDR3 region has the DNA TGTGCCAGCAGCTTAGTACTAGCGGATACCGGGGAGCTGTTTTTT.